These 14 T cell receptor beta chains share one sample of origin, sequenced in a study of immune evolution from preneoplasia to lung adenocarcinoma. The repertoire was sequenced with immunoSEQ multiplex PCR; TCRdb's copy has only in-frame clones and lacks some. The sample contains 30,000 to 45,000 clones, roughly 68% of which appear only once. Sample: FFPE invasive lung adenocarcinoma tissue. The receptor set was obtained from a person in their 60s with lung adenocarcinoma.

V and J are TRBV11-2 and TRBJ1-5; D not certain. Germline lookup yields CDR1 SGHAT and CDR2 FQNNGV. V was trimmed by 0 bases and J by 3 bases, leaving 3 bases between them. CDR3 size: 13 residues. The CDR3 spells CASSLDLNQPQHF. The CDR3 coding sequence is TGTGCCAGCAGCTTAGACCTCAATCAGCCCCAGCATTTT.

V gene TRBV27 combines with J gene TRBJ1-5, with no clear D. Germline CDR1 and CDR2: MNHEY and SMNVEV (reference sequence). This CDR3 comprises 14 residues. V shed 2 bases and J shed 6 bases, with 11 bases lying between them. The CDR3 loop reads CASSLEWRGQPQHF. CDR3 nucleotide sequence: TGTGCCAGCAGTTTAGAATGGCGGGGTCAGCCCCAGCATTTT.

This clone was observed a single time. V and J are TRBV30 and TRBJ1-5; tentative D call: TRBD1 (5 bases). This CDR3 is built from 14 residues. V dropped 1 base and J dropped 3 bases, with 10 bases sitting between them. Germline CDR1 is GTSNPN and CDR2 is SVGIG (reference sequence). The CDR3 sequence: CAWSGWGDNQPQHF. In DNA form, the CDR3 reads TGTGCCTGGAGTGGATGGGGGGACAATCAGCCCCAGCATTTT.

The CDR3 region has the DNA TGTGCCAGCAGTGGAGGGGGTGGGGAACAAGAGACCCAGTACTTC. This codes for CASSGGGGEQETQYF. The chain is built from TRBV2 and TRBJ2-5, with D perhaps TRBD1 (6 bases). The CDR3 consists of 15 residues. CDR1 and CDR2 from the germline V gene are SNHLY and FYNNEI. V gave up 4 bases and J gave up 2 bases, with 14 bases separating them.

The chain uses TRBV11-3 and TRBJ2-1; TRBD2 matches at 13 bases. V was pared by 7 bases and J by 9 bases, with 9 bases of the junction left unmatched. The CDR3 loop spans 15 amino acids. Germline V lookup: CDR1 SGHNT, CDR2 YENEEA. CDR3 amino acids: CASKGGLAGEGEQFF. In nucleotides, the CDR3 is TGTGCCAGCAAGGGAGGACTAGCGGGAGAAGGTGAGCAGTTCTTC. Variable domain in full (rest from reference TRBV11-3 and TRBJ2-1): EAGVVQSPRYKIIEKKQPVAFWCNPISGHNTLYWYLQNLGQGPELLIRYENEEAVDDSQLPKDRFSAERLKGVDSTLKIQPAELGDSAVYLCASKGGLAGEGEQFFGPGTRLTVL.

The gene calls are TRBV6-4 and TRBJ2-1; weak D call: TRBD1 (6 bases). The length of the CDR3 is 13 residues. Germline-derived CDR1 and CDR2 are MRHNA and SNTAGT. V lost 4 bases and J lost 9, with 13 bases in between. CDR3 coding DNA: TGTGCCAGCAGTGCACTAGGGGGTAGTGAGCAGTTCTTC. It codes for CASSALGGSEQFF.

This clone appeared once. This CDR3 is CASARKEAFF. The CDR3 nucleotides read TGCGCCAGCGCCCGCAAAGAAGCTTTCTTT. This chain uses TRBV10-1 with TRBJ1-1; D gene unclear. CDR1 and CDR2 (germline): WNHNN, SYGVQD (reference sequence). The ends were cut back, 8 bases at V and 8 bases at J, with 9 bases in the middle. This CDR3 contains 10 residues.

The chain links TRBV10-1 to TRBJ2-3; weak D call: TRBD1 (7 bases). Looked up from germline, CDR1 is WNHNN and CDR2 is SYGVQD (reference sequence). Trimming removed 5 bases at V and 7 bases at J, with 13 bases between. The CDR3 sequence is 13 residues long. CDR3 residues: CASSLQGRHTQYF. The CDR3 nucleotides read TGCGCCAGCAGTTTACAGGGGAGGCATACGCAGTATTTT.

The rearrangement links TRBV28 to TRBJ1-5; TRBD1 is a possible D gene (6 bases). The V end was cut by 5 bases, the J end by 5 bases, with 13 bases between. The CDR3 sequence is 14 residues long. The germline gives CDR1 MDHEN, CDR2 SYDVKM. The CDR3 region is CASSRDTAYQPQHF. In DNA, the CDR3 is TGTGCCAGCAGTCGGGACACCGCATATCAGCCCCAGCATTTT.

This clone was counted only a few times. The chain links TRBV4-2 to TRBJ1-4; D possibly corresponds to TRBD1 (6 bases). The ends were cut back, 4 bases at V and 4 bases at J, with 13 bases in the middle. CDR3 size: 15 residues. In germline, CDR1 is LGHNA, CDR2 YNFKEQ. The CDR3 DNA follows: TGTGCCAGCAGCCTAACAGGGACGGGTAATGAAAAACTGTTTTTT. Residues: CASSLTGTGNEKLFF.

V usage is TRBV6-5 and J usage is TRBJ2-1, with 8 bases aligning to TRBD1. The CDR3 is 15 residues long. With V trimmed by 0 bases and J by 2 bases, 0 bases remained unmatched. Germline V lookup: CDR1 MNHEY, CDR2 SVGAGI. The CDR3 DNA follows: TGTGCCAGCAGTTACTCCAGGGGGCCCTACAATGAGCAGTTCTTC. This translates into CASSYSRGPYNEQFF.

This clone has a handful of counts. The chain recombines TRBV2 with TRBJ2-3; D not resolved. The germline V gene encodes CDR1 SNHLY and CDR2 FYNNEI. CDR3 size: 11 residues. V was pared by 1 base and J by 6 bases, with 2 bases between. The CDR3 sequence is CASSEGDTQYF. The CDR3 DNA reads as TGTGCCAGCAGTGAAGGGGATACGCAGTATTTT.

The CDR3 DNA is TGCGCCAGCAGCCAAACCGCTCGGGGAGCAGATACGCAGTATTTT. Amino acids: CASSQTARGADTQYF. The rearrangement links TRBV4-1 to TRBJ2-3; perhaps TRBD2 as D (5 bases). In germline, CDR1 is MGHRA, CDR2 YSYEKL. CDR3 length: 15 amino acids. Trimming removed 2 bases at V and 4 bases at J, with 13 bases between.

The chain links TRBV4-1 to TRBJ2-1, with 7 bases lining up with TRBD2. The germline V gene has CDR1 MGHRA and CDR2 YSYEKL. Trimming took 0 bases from V and 5 from J; bases not matched to a gene: 7. The CDR3 covers 16 residues. The CDR3 DNA sequence: TGCGCCAGCAGCCAAGAGGGAGCTAGCGGAAACAATGAGCAGTTCTTC. This codes for CASSQEGASGNNEQFF.